Listed here are 8 T cell receptor beta chains from one sample, sequenced in a study of T cell responses to AZD1222 COVID-19 vaccine. Clones were read by immunoSEQ multiplex PCR, and TCRdb kept only the in-frame ones, dropping some. The repertoire holds around 87,000 clones, approximately 91% seen once, with 22% in the top ten. The specimen comprised peripheral blood, sampled on day 0 of AZD1222 vaccination. Every receptor here comes from an adult in good health.

This clone was counted a few times. The chain recombines TRBV6-6 with TRBJ1-1; D gene ambiguous. Trimming removed 11 bases at V and 7 bases at J, with 11 bases between. CDR3 length: 10 amino acids. Per the germline V gene, CDR1 is MNHNY and CDR2 is SVGAGI (reference sequence). CDR3 DNA: TGTGCCGAGGCTTCTGATGAAGCTTTCTTT. Amino acids: CAEASDEAFF.

The chain couples TRBV9 to TRBJ1-4; no definite D call. In germline, CDR1 is SGDLS, CDR2 YYNGEE. V was clipped by 2 bases and J by 6 bases, with 8 bases between them. The CDR3 contains 13 residues. The CDR3 reads CASSVRPDEKLFF. DNA of the CDR3: TGTGCCAGCAGCGTTCGTCCGGATGAAAAACTGTTTTTT. Full variable domain (missing parts from reference TRBV9 and TRBJ1-4): DSGVTQTPKHLITATGQRVTLRCSPRSGDLSVYWYQQSLDQGLQFLIQYYNGEERAKGNILERFSAQQFPDLHSELNLSSLELGDSALYFCASSVRPDEKLFFGSGTQLSVL.

The chain couples TRBV10-3 to TRBJ1-4, with D possibly being TRBD1 (5 bases). V was shortened by 11 bases and J by 4 bases, with 14 bases between the two germline ends. This CDR3 contains 13 residues. Per germline, CDR1 ENHRY and CDR2 SYGVKD. CDR3 sequence: CAPTRGINEKLFF. The CDR3 nucleotides read TGTGCCCCTACTCGGGGGATTAATGAAAAACTGTTTTTT.

The J gene is TRBJ1-6, the V gene TRBV2; D is perhaps TRBD1 (6 bases). The CDR3 is 14 amino acids. Trimming pared 6 bases from V and 5 bases from J, leaving 11 bases between. Germline values: CDR1 SNHLY, CDR2 FYNNEI. The CDR3: CASRRTADNSPLHF. The DNA of the CDR3 is TGTGCCAGCAGAAGGACAGCTGATAATTCACCCCTCCACTTT.

This rearrangement joins TRBV4-3 to TRBJ2-2; maybe TRBD1 (6 bases). Trimming cost V 4 bases and J 4 bases, with 13 bases left between them. Germline V gene sequence: CDR1 LGHNA, CDR2 YSLEER. This CDR3 is 15 amino acids long. Here the CDR3 reads CASSPESRGTGELFF. CDR3 bases: TGCGCCAGCAGCCCAGAGAGCAGGGGCACCGGGGAGCTGTTTTTT.

The chain has TRBV6-6 and TRBJ2-3; 9 bases agree with TRBD1. Germline values: CDR1 MNHNY, CDR2 SVGAGI (reference sequence). CDR3 length equals 16 residues. The V segment lost 4 bases and the J segment 6 bases; nucleotides outside the gene matches: 11. CDR3 region: CASSFLQGAGVDTQYF. The CDR3 DNA follows: TGTGCCAGCAGTTTCCTACAGGGGGCTGGGGTGGATACGCAGTATTTT.

This clone was counted only a few times. For the CDR3, the DNA is TGTGCCAGCAGCCCCCAGGGGGCCCAGAACGAGCAGTACTTC. Its protein is CASSPQGAQNEQYF. This chain connects TRBV7-9 to TRBJ2-7, with 8 bases that match TRBD1. V dropped 5 bases and J dropped 5; count of bases not matched to a gene: 8. Germline CDR1 and CDR2: SEHNR and FQNEAQ (reference sequence). The CDR3 runs 14 residues. Variable domain in full (rest from reference TRBV7-9 and TRBJ2-7): DTGVSQNPRHKITKRGQNVTFRCDPISEHNRLYWYRQTLGQGPEFLTYFQNEAQLEKSRLLSDRFSAERPKGSFSTLEIQRTEQGDSAMYLCASSPQGAQNEQYFGPGTRLTVT.

V usage is TRBV9 and J usage is TRBJ1-1, with D possibly TRBD1 on 6 matching bases. The germline CDR1 and CDR2 sequences are SGDLS and YYNGEE. V was clipped by 0 bases and J by 4 bases, with 16 bases between them. This CDR3 has 16 residues. The CDR3 DNA reads as TGTGCCAGCAGCGTAGGGACAACAGGGTTGTTCACTGAAGCTTTCTTT. Its protein is CASSVGTTGLFTEAFF. Filled out from reference TRBV9 and TRBJ1-1, the complete variable domain reads DSGVTQTPKHLITATGQRVTLRCSPRSGDLSVYWYQQSLDQGLQFLIQYYNGEERAKGNILERFSAQQFPDLHSELNLSSLELGDSALYFCASSVGTTGLFTEAFFGQGTRLTVV.